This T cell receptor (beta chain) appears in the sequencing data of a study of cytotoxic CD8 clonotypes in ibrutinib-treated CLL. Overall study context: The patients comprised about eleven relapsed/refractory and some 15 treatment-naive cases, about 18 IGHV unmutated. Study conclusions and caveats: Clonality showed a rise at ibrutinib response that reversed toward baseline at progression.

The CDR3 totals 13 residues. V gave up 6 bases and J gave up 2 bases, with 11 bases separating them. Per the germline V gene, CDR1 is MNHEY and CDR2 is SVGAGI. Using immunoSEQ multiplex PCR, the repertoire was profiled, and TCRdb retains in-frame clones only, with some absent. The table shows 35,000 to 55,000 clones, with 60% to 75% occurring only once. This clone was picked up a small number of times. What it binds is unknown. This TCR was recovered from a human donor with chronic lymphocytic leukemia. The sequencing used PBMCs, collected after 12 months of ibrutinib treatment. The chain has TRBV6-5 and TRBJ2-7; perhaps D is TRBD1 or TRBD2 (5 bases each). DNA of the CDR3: TGTGCCAGCAGCCAGGGACCGGCCTACGAGCAGTACTTC. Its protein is CASSQGPAYEQYF.